This T cell receptor beta chain emerged from a study of OX40 agonist ivuxolimab in advanced cancers. The germline V gene encodes CDR1 SGHRS and CDR2 YFSETQ. Between the trimmed V and J ends, which lost 2 bases and 3 bases, there was a span of 22 bases. The length of the CDR3 is 18 residues. Using immunoSEQ multiplex PCR, the repertoire was profiled, and TCRdb retains in-frame clones only, with some absent. Among some 43,000 clones listed, approximately 84% were seen once. This clonotype originated in an adult with an advanced solid tumor such as melanoma, head and neck, liver or kidney cancer. Material: CD4+ or CD8+ T cells sorted from blood, obtained in a trial of the OX40 agonist ivuxolimab. The chain couples TRBV5-1 to TRBJ2-3, with D perhaps given as TRBD1 or TRBD2 (5 bases each). CDR3 amino acids: CASSLRGPKTTPTDTQYF. DNA for the CDR3: TGCGCCAGCAGCTTAAGGGGACCTAAGACAACCCCGACAGATACGCAGTATTTT.